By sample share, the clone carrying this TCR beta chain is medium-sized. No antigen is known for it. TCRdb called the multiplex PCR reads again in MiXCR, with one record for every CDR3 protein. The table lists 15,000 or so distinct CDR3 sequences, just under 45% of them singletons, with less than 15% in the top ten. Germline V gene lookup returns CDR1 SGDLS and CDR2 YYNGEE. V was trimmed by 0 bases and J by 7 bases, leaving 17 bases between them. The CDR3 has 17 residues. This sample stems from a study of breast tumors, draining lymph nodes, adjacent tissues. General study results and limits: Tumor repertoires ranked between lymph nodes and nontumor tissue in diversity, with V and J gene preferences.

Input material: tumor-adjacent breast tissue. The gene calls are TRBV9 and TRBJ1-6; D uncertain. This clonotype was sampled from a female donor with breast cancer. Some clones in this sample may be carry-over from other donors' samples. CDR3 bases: TGTGCCAGCAGCGTAGAGGGAGGACCCGACCCAAATTCACCCCTCCACTTT. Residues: CASSVEGGPDPNSPLHF.